This passage covers 7 T cell receptor beta chains from one sample sequenced in a study of T-cell memory formation after mild COVID-19. TCRdb itself ran the 5' RACE reads through MiXCR, one entry per CDR3 protein. The table shows around 430,000 distinct CDR3 sequences, with about 16% occurring only once. Sequenced sample: PBMCs or a T cell subset sorted from them (not recorded which). Receptors were obtained from a man between 18 and 35 years old who had mild COVID-19 (a few samples of this study predate the infection). Cell type and time point are not known.

V and J are TRBV24-1 and TRBJ2-2, with 7 nucleotides matching TRBD2. The germline V gene has CDR1 KGHDR and CDR2 SFDVKD. J was trimmed by 0 bases and V by 5 bases; bases with no gene match: 11. There are 18 residues in the CDR3. CDR3 sequence reads: CATSAPGRGVANTGELFF. CDR3 nucleotide sequence: TGTGCCACCAGTGCCCCGGGACGGGGGGTCGCGAACACCGGGGAGCTGTTTTTT.

This clonotype turned up a few times. The chain uses TRBV5-5 and TRBJ2-3; TRBD1 matches at 11 bases. The ends lost 1 base at V and 6 bases at J; junction bases unmatched: 7. The CDR3 totals 16 residues. Per the germline V gene, CDR1 is SGHKS and CDR2 is YYEKEE (reference sequence). The CDR3 loop is CASSLTGTGGVDTQYF. Written as DNA, the CDR3 is TGTGCCAGCAGCTTGACCGGGACAGGGGGTGTTGATACGCAGTATTTT.

The chain combines TRBV7-9 with TRBJ2-1; 12 positions agree with TRBD2. The germline V gene encodes CDR1 SEHNR and CDR2 FQNEAQ (reference sequence). After removal of 8 bases from V and 7 bases from J, the junction contained 9 bases not matched to a gene. The CDR3 has 15 residues. CDR3 in amino acids: CASAALTSGRNEQFF. The DNA for the CDR3 is TGTGCCAGCGCCGCCCTGACTAGCGGGAGAAATGAGCAGTTCTTC. Combining the CDR3 with reference TRBV7-9 and TRBJ2-1 gives the whole variable domain DTGVSQNPRHKITKRGQNVTFRCDPISEHNRLYWYRQTLGQGPEFLTYFQNEAQLEKSRLLSDRFSAERPKGSFSTLEIQRTEQGDSAMYLCASAALTSGRNEQFFGPGTRLTVL.

This chain connects TRBV18 to TRBJ2-2; D ambiguous. This CDR3 has 14 amino acids. Trimming pared 4 bases from V and 4 bases from J, leaving 10 bases between. From germline, CDR1 is KGHSH and CDR2 LQKENI. Here the CDR3 reads CASSLSTVTGELFF. CDR3 sequence (DNA): TGTGCCAGCTCACTCTCGACGGTCACCGGGGAGCTGTTTTTT.

The rearrangement uses TRBV12-3 or TRBV12-4 and TRBJ1-5; tentative D call: TRBD1 (6 bases). The germline V and J ends were trimmed by 5 bases and 6 bases, with 14 bases remaining between them. The CDR3 has 14 residues. The CDR3 loop is CASSPGEESQPQHF. In nucleotides, the CDR3 is TGTGCCAGCAGTCCAGGGGAGGAGAGTCAGCCCCAGCATTTT.

This chain uses TRBV6-6 with TRBJ1-1; D not resolved. The CDR3 is 14 amino acids. Germline CDR1 MNHNY, CDR2 SVGAGI (reference sequence). V lost 5 bases and J lost 1, with 11 bases in between. CDR3 coding DNA: TGTGCCAGCAGTCGCGACGCCGCGAACACTGAAGCTTTCTTT. This gives the protein CASSRDAANTEAFF.

This clonotype came up many times. The V and J genes are TRBV6-1 and TRBJ2-3; D is perhaps TRBD2 (7 bases). The V end lost 5 bases, the J end lost 0 bases, and 12 bases lay between the germline ends. Germline V gene sequence: CDR1 MNHNS, CDR2 SASEGT. CDR3 length equals 15 residues. The CDR3 sequence is CASSLGGASTDTQYF. DNA for the CDR3: TGTGCCAGCAGTTTAGGGGGGGCTAGCACAGATACGCAGTATTTT.